The TCR beta chain under discussion was sequenced for a study of Graves' ophthalmopathy and Graves' hyperthyroidism. Amplification of TCR beta CDR3 regions used RNA transcripts. HTBI primers served in a first-round RT-PCR, which a second-round multiplex PCR followed. TCRdb reprocessed the multiplex PCR reads via MiXCR and lists one record per CDR3 protein. This sample yields a few hundred thousand distinct CDR3 sequences, of which around 17% are seen a single time; about 1.6% belongs to the top ten. Deletions cut 6 bases from V and 6 bases from J, with 14 bases between. This CDR3 contains 13 residues. Germline V CDR1 and CDR2: MNHEY, SVGEGT.

The sequencing sample was made of peripheral blood. This receptor was obtained from a woman between 18 and 30 years old with Graves' ophthalmopathy. The chain combines TRBV6-2 or TRBV6-3 with TRBJ1-1; possibly TRBD1 for D (6 bases). Written as DNA, the CDR3 is TGTGCCAGCAGCACAGGGACAAGCGCTGAAGCTTTCTTT. Its protein product is CASSTGTSAEAFF.